This entry lists 11 T cell receptor beta chains sequenced from one sample in a study of shared clonotypes between healthy human individuals. Assay used: immunoSEQ multiplex PCR; TCRdb lists only in-frame clones, some missing. This table has a few million clones, more than 80% appearing once. Sequenced input: naive CD4+ T cells from PBMCs. Stated subset: CD45RA+ positively selected. The receptors were gathered from a man aged 18 to 29 in good health. Some clones in this sample may be carry-over from other donors' samples.

Comment on this clone: Different DNA sequences within this sample yield the same CDR3. V gene TRBV28 combines with J gene TRBJ1-2; no reliable D call. Trimming left V 3 bases short and J 8 bases short, with 10 bases between. The CDR3 has 12 residues. CDR1 MDHEN and CDR2 SYDVKM come from the germline V gene. For the CDR3, the DNA is TGTGCCAGCAGTTTGGGAGTGTACGGCTACACCTTC. This encodes CASSLGVYGYTF.

The chain combines TRBV9 with TRBJ1-1, with 9 nucleotides matching TRBD1. V shed 2 bases, J shed 6 bases, and the junction held 8 bases outside the gene matches. Germline CDR1 SGDLS, CDR2 YYNGEE. This CDR3 is 15 amino acids long. The CDR3 loop is CASSVGQGGRAEAFF. The CDR3 region has the DNA TGTGCCAGCAGCGTGGGACAGGGTGGAAGGGCTGAAGCTTTCTTT.

Remarks on this clone: This sample also contains other DNA sequences that code for the same CDR3. The J gene is TRBJ1-5, the V gene TRBV7-3; no clear D. The CDR3 spans 13 residues. Trimming stripped 0 bases from V and 5 bases from J, with 5 bases between. Germline V gene lookup returns CDR1 SGHTA and CDR2 FQGTGA. CDR3 sequence (DNA): TGTGCCAGCAGCTTAACACGGGATCAGCCCCAGCATTTT. Protein product: CASSLTRDQPQHF.

This chain connects TRBV4-1 to TRBJ2-3; D remains unclear. Germline V lookup: CDR1 MGHRA, CDR2 YSYEKL. The V end lost 4 bases, the J end lost 0 bases, and 14 bases lay between the germline ends. This CDR3 region has 16 residues. Written as DNA, the CDR3 is TGCGCCAGCAGCCGAATAGGTGTTGGGAGCACAGATACGCAGTATTTT. This codes for CASSRIGVGSTDTQYF.

The chain employs TRBV7-8 and TRBJ2-7; D remains ambiguous. V dropped 3 bases and J dropped 3 bases, with 24 bases sitting between them. Germline V CDR1 and CDR2: SGHVS, FQNEAQ. This CDR3 is 18 amino acids long. CDR3 nucleotides: TGTGCCAGCAGCTTTGTCGTCCTAAGTGGGTCCCTTCTCTACGAGCAGTACTTC. It is translated as CASSFVVLSGSLLYEQYF.

J is TRBJ2-7 and V is TRBV27; TRBD2 might be the D (6 bases). Per the germline V gene, CDR1 is MNHEY and CDR2 is SMNVEV (reference sequence). The V end lost 8 bases, the J end lost 3 bases, and 11 bases lay between the germline ends. The CDR3 extends over 12 amino acids. This CDR3 is CASGLRDYEQYF. The DNA of the CDR3 is TGTGCCAGCGGTCTGCGGGACTACGAGCAGTACTTC.

The chain links TRBV6-6 to TRBJ2-3, with 7 bases that match TRBD1. Germline V gives CDR1 MNHNY, CDR2 SVGAGI (reference sequence). The CDR3 spans 13 residues. V dropped 8 bases and J dropped 6; count of bases not matched to a gene: 8. The CDR3 sequence: CASGNRGGDTQYF. In DNA form, the CDR3 reads TGTGCCAGCGGTAACAGGGGTGGTGATACGCAGTATTTT.

This chain's CDR3 is CASSRTSGLYEQYF. CDR3 DNA sequence: TGTGCCAGCAGTCGGACTAGCGGGCTCTACGAGCAGTACTTC. The V and J genes are TRBV6-6 and TRBJ2-7, with 11 bases that match TRBD2. The length of the CDR3 is 14 residues. V lost 5 bases and J lost 3; bases outside the gene matches: 3. Germline V lookup: CDR1 MNHNY, CDR2 SVGAGI (reference sequence).

This sequence joins TRBV14 and TRBJ1-2; D is possibly TRBD1 (5 bases). The CDR3 is made up of 14 amino acids. V was cut by 0 bases and J by 8 bases, with 13 bases left in between. Germline CDR1 and CDR2: SGHDN and FVKESK. Here the CDR3 reads CASSQDWGRPGYTF. Written as DNA, the CDR3 is TGTGCCAGCAGCCAAGACTGGGGACGGCCCGGCTACACCTTC.

The chain employs TRBV28 and TRBJ1-5, with 7 bases fitting TRBD1. Germline V gene sequence: CDR1 MDHEN, CDR2 SYDVKM. The CDR3 runs 13 residues. The junction had 8 bases not matched to a gene; V was cut back by 10 bases and J by 5 bases. This CDR3 reads CATRQGFDQPQHF. In DNA form, the CDR3 reads TGTGCCACCAGACAGGGATTTGATCAGCCCCAGCATTTT. Complete variable domain (other parts from reference TRBV28 and TRBJ1-5): DVKVTQSSRYLVKRTGEKVFLECVQDMDHENMFWYRQDPGLGLRLIYFSYDVKMKEKGDIPEGYSVSREKKERFSLILESASTNQTSMYLCATRQGFDQPQHFGDGTRLSIL.

The J gene is TRBJ1-5, the V gene TRBV6-1; TRBD1 matches at 8 bases. Germline CDR1 reads MNHNS; CDR2 reads SASEGT. V gave up 9 bases and J gave up 1 base; unmatched junction bases: 8. The CDR3 loop spans 15 amino acids. The chain's CDR3 is CASRTGLGSNQPQHF. The CDR3 nucleotides read TGTGCCAGTAGGACAGGGCTGGGGAGCAATCAGCCCCAGCATTTT.